This TCR beta chain stems from a study of blood T cell repertoires in COVID-19. On the study more broadly: PBMCs, B-cell-depleted T cells, or T cells were the source of the cDNA or gDNA that made up the material.

Authors' analysis steps: Nucleated cell counts were estimated from reference gene primer amplification. Data came from immunoSEQ multiplex PCR; TCRdb stores just in-frame clones and leaves some out. V and J calls plus clone size are reproduced from that table; the DNA served to infer D and trimming. The sample includes just under 150,000 clones, about four fifths of them seen just once. Looked up from germline, CDR1 is SNHLY and CDR2 is FYNNEI. This CDR3 spans 16 amino acids. The junction had 11 bases not matched to a gene; V was cut back by 10 bases and J by 0 bases. The rearrangement links TRBV2 to TRBJ2-4; 8 positions match TRBD1. This clonotype was sampled from a human donor in a cohort sampled during active COVID-19. Input material: peripheral blood. CDR3 nucleotide sequence: TGTGCCACTGCACCAAAAGACAGGGGAGCCAAAAACATTCAGTACTTC. This gives the protein CATAPKDRGAKNIQYF. The full variable domain, rest sourced from reference TRBV2 and TRBJ2-4, is EPEVTQTPSHQVTQMGQEVILRCVPISNHLYFYWYRQILGQKVEFLVSFYNNEISEKSEIFDDQFSVERPDGSNFTLKIRSTKLEDSAMYFCATAPKDRGAKNIQYFGAGTRLSVL.